This T cell receptor beta chain was documented in a study of Ad26.COV2.S vaccination and SARS-CoV-2 variants. This clone has a single count. The CDR3 is 12 residues long. The germline V gene has CDR1 LNHDA and CDR2 SQIVND (reference sequence). Trimming pared 3 bases from V and 5 bases from J, leaving 5 bases between. Treatment specified: roughly 19 received Ad26.COV2.S at low or high dose, single or two shots; about 5 received placebo; per-sample allocation not given. Day 63 after the first injection of vaccine or placebo was the sampling time. Here immunoSEQ multiplex PCR was the method, and the copy in TCRdb shows in-frame clones only, minus some. The data hold about 440,000 clones, with about 90% observed a single time.

This chain joins TRBV19 and TRBJ2-1, with TRBD2 as a possible D gene (5 bases). The TCR sequence derives from a person aged 18-60 years who received the Ad26.COV2.S COVID-19 vaccine or a placebo. Sequencing was performed on peripheral blood, taken in a trial of Ad26.COV2.S vaccine versus placebo. This CDR3 reads CASSMRDNEQFF. DNA of the CDR3: TGTGCCAGTAGTATGAGGGACAATGAGCAGTTCTTC.